This TCR beta chain was observed in a study of vaccination effects on CD4 cells after COVID-19. This CDR3 is 11 amino acids long. Libraries were prepared by immunoSEQ multiplex PCR; TCRdb keeps only in-frame clonotypes and omits some of them. The data show 70,000 or so clones, 70% to 80% seen once. Isolation of CD4+ T cells took place after 10 days of culture. As concerns this clone: Its antigen is unidentified. At one of its ends the junction is not consistent with the germline gene, which may arise from a read error.

The chain has TRBV5-3 and TRBJ1-3, with TRBD1 matching over 7 bases. TRBV5-3 is designated an ORF whose function remains uncertain. This specimen was CD4+ T cells from PBMCs cultured without peptide, taken before COVID-19 vaccination. The source of this sequence is a human donor who received a COVID-19 vaccine. CDR3 amino acids: CARSTTMTGNF. DNA for the CDR3: TGTGCCAGAAGCACAACGATGACAGGGAATTTT.